What follows are 30 T cell receptor beta chains derived from one specimen sequenced in a study of shared clonotypes between healthy human individuals. Assay used: immunoSEQ multiplex PCR; TCRdb lists only in-frame clones, some missing. The table includes about 1.1 million clones, roughly 80% detected once. The sequenced material came from memory CD4+ T cells from PBMCs. Subset indicated: CD45RA-negative fraction. Source of these receptors: a man aged 18 to 35 in good health. Some clones in this sample may be carry-over from other donors' samples.

This clone has only a few counts. The chain uses TRBV4-3 and TRBJ2-5, with 8 bases that match TRBD1. This CDR3 contains 15 residues. With 1 base clipped from V and 11 bases from J, the junction kept 12 bases outside the gene matches. The germline V gene encodes CDR1 LGHNA and CDR2 YSLEER. The CDR3 reads CASSQVWTGTEEQYF. CDR3 in DNA: TGCGCCAGCAGCCAAGTATGGACAGGGACCGAAGAGCAGTACTTC.

This clone was detected only a few times. In nucleotides, the CDR3 is TGTGCCAGCAGGTCAGGGAGCTCCTACGAGCAGTACTTC. Its translation: CASRSGSSYEQYF. V gene TRBV28 combines with J gene TRBJ2-7; D may match TRBD1 or TRBD2 (5 bases each). V was cut by 6 bases and J by 0 bases, with 9 bases left in between. The CDR3 consists of 13 residues. Germline loops: CDR1 MDHEN, CDR2 SYDVKM.

The chain has TRBV27 and TRBJ1-5, with D unclear. This CDR3 has 15 residues. Germline V gene lookup returns CDR1 MNHEY and CDR2 SMNVEV (reference sequence). Trimming shortened V by 2 bases and J by 5 bases, and 13 bases separated the two germline ends. The CDR3 DNA reads TGTGCCAGCAGTTTAATGGGGTCCTCTTATCAGCCCCAGCATTTT. Protein: CASSLMGSSYQPQHF.

Here the CDR3 reads CASSQVGGGNQPQHF. In DNA, the CDR3 is TGCGCCAGCAGCCAAGTTGGGGGTGGCAATCAGCCCCAGCATTTT. The rearrangement links TRBV4-1 to TRBJ1-5; possibly TRBD1 for D (5 bases). Germline V gives CDR1 MGHRA, CDR2 YSYEKL. V shed 1 base and J shed 2 bases, with 9 bases lying between them. CDR3 length: 15 residues.

This chain uses TRBV28 with TRBJ2-3, with TRBD2 identical over 9 bases. In germline, CDR1 is MDHEN, CDR2 SYDVKM. This CDR3 contains 17 residues. J lost 7 bases, V lost 4 bases, and 15 bases had no gene match. The CDR3 bases are TGTGCCAGCAGTTCCCCCGGGGGTAGCGGGAGATATCATACGCAGTATTTT. It specifies CASSSPGGSGRYHTQYF. Filled out from reference TRBV28 and TRBJ2-3, the complete variable domain reads DVKVTQSSRYLVKRTGEKVFLECVQDMDHENMFWYRQDPGLGLRLIYFSYDVKMKEKGDIPEGYSVSREKKERFSLILESASTNQTSMYLCASSSPGGSGRYHTQYFGPGTRLTVL.

The chain uses TRBV5-1 and TRBJ2-1, with 10 bases that match TRBD2. V lost 4 bases, J lost 8 bases, and 9 bases stayed unmatched. CDR1 is SGHRS, CDR2 YFSETQ, per germline. There are 15 residues in the CDR3. CDR3 nucleotide sequence: TGCGCCAGCAGCCCAGGAGCGGGAGGGCCCGATGAGCAGTTCTTC. This encodes CASSPGAGGPDEQFF.

This chain uses TRBV5-1 with TRBJ2-2; 7 bases map to TRBD2. The CDR3 is made up of 16 amino acids. Per germline, CDR1 SGHRS and CDR2 YFSETQ. V was pared by 0 bases and J by 1 base, with 3 bases of the junction left unmatched. The CDR3 spells CASSLVPSGNTGELFF. For the CDR3, the DNA is TGCGCCAGCAGCTTGGTCCCTAGCGGGAACACCGGGGAGCTGTTTTTT.

The table lists this clone with many counts. The genes are TRBV27 and TRBJ1-2, with D possibly TRBD1 on 6 matching bases. V was shortened by 2 bases and J by 4 bases, with 17 bases between the two germline ends. Germline V gene data show CDR1 as MNHEY and CDR2 as SMNVEV (reference sequence). This CDR3 region has 16 residues. The CDR3 region has the DNA TGTGCCAGCAGTTTAGGGAGGCCAGGGGAGGGCTATGGCTACACCTTC. It is translated as CASSLGRPGEGYGYTF.

In this sample, this clone turned up once. The chain couples TRBV5-5 to TRBJ1-2, with TRBD1 matching 9 bases. Germline CDR1 reads SGHKS; CDR2 reads YYEKEE (reference sequence). J lost 5 bases, V lost 4 bases, and 9 bases had no gene match. The CDR3 spans 15 residues. CDR3 coding DNA: TGTGCCAGCAGCCCGACAGGGGGGGCTTGGTATGGCTACACCTTC. This sequence encodes CASSPTGGAWYGYTF.

The rearrangement uses TRBV13 and TRBJ2-1; the match to TRBD2 covers 13 bases. The CDR3 has 15 amino acids. Germline V gene data show CDR1 as PRHDT and CDR2 as FYEKMQ (reference sequence). Losses at the gene ends were 4 bases for V and 5 bases for J; bases not matched to a gene: 2. CDR3 loop: CASSYGTSGNNEQFF. DNA for the CDR3: TGTGCCAGCAGCTACGGGACTAGCGGGAACAATGAGCAGTTCTTC.

As for this clone: Other DNA sequences of this sample code for an identical CDR3. The rearrangement links TRBV5-1 to TRBJ1-4; D unresolved. The CDR3 runs 15 residues. Trimming stripped 0 bases from V and 0 bases from J, with 6 bases between. In germline, CDR1 is SGHRS, CDR2 YFSETQ. The CDR3 DNA follows: TGCGCCAGCAGCTTGGCCGGGGCAACTAATGAAAAACTGTTTTTT. This sequence encodes CASSLAGATNEKLFF. The whole variable domain, filled in from reference TRBV5-1 and TRBJ1-4, reads KAGVTQTPRYLIKTRGQQVTLSCSPISGHRSVSWYQQTPGQGLQFLFEYFSETQRNKGNFPGRFSGRQFSNSRSEMNVSTLELGDSALYLCASSLAGATNEKLFFGSGTQLSVL.

The chain recombines TRBV10-3 with TRBJ1-2; 7 nucleotides line up with TRBD1. Germline CDR1 is ENHRY and CDR2 is SYGVKD. This CDR3 comprises 17 residues. V lost 0 bases to trimming and J lost 7 bases; unmatched junction nucleotides: 14. The CDR3 region has the DNA TGTGCCATCAGTGAGTCGGTTTTTAACAGGGGTAAGAGTGGCTACACCTTC. This translates into CAISESVFNRGKSGYTF.

This clone has a handful of counts. The chain combines TRBV28 with TRBJ1-2, with unresolved D. This CDR3 region has 12 residues. V lost 10 bases and J lost 9, with 18 bases in between. In germline, CDR1 is MDHEN, CDR2 SYDVKM. CDR3 amino acids: CAIGRPELSYTF. CDR3 sequence (DNA): TGTGCCATCGGCAGGCCGGAACTTAGCTACACCTTC.

The gene calls are TRBV6-1 and TRBJ2-2; 7 bases map to TRBD2. J lost 6 bases, V lost 1 base, and 11 bases had no gene match. Germline-derived CDR1 and CDR2 are MNHNS and SASEGT. The CDR3 spans 17 residues. Here the CDR3 reads CASSEVGGTATAGELFF. The CDR3, as DNA: TGTGCCAGCAGTGAAGTGGGGGGGACGGCTACGGCCGGGGAGCTGTTTTTT.

Points on this clone: This likely came from a read error, as a far larger clone is one base away. The V gene is TRBV10-3, the J gene TRBJ2-3, with D hard to call. The germline V and J ends were trimmed by 6 bases and 2 bases, with 3 bases remaining between them. CDR3 length equals 11 residues. Germline CDR1 is ENHRY and CDR2 is SYGVKD. This chain's CDR3 is CAISDTDTQYF. DNA for the CDR3: TGTGCCATCAGCGACACAGATACGCAGTATTTT.

The gene calls are TRBV6-1 and TRBJ2-5; no reliable D call. This CDR3 has 14 residues. The germline CDR1 and CDR2 sequences are MNHNS and SASEGT. V was trimmed by 6 bases and J by 1 base, leaving 12 bases between them. CDR3 in amino acids: CASRWAGPQETQYF. The CDR3 coding sequence is TGTGCCAGCAGATGGGCAGGTCCCCAAGAGACCCAGTACTTC.

CDR3 loop: CASSITPRGNQPQHF. The CDR3 region has the DNA TGTGCCAGTAGTATTACACCGCGGGGTAATCAGCCCCAGCATTTT. The rearrangement uses TRBV19 and TRBJ1-5; D gene uncertain. The CDR3 sequence is 15 residues long. In germline, CDR1 is LNHDA, CDR2 SQIVND (reference sequence). Trimming removed 3 bases from V and 4 bases from J, with 13 bases in between.

The CDR3 bases are TGTGCCAGCATCTCCCCCGGGGGGTACGAGCAGTACTTC. This codes for CASISPGGYEQYF. The chain couples TRBV6-6 to TRBJ2-7, with TRBD2 identical over 7 bases. V lost 7 bases and J lost 4; bases outside the gene matches: 7. The CDR3 loop spans 13 amino acids. The germline V gene encodes CDR1 MNHNY and CDR2 SVGAGI (reference sequence).

This chain uses TRBV28 with TRBJ2-1; D gene unclear. The CDR3 totals 12 residues. The V end lost 4 bases, the J end lost 9 bases, and 10 bases lay between the germline ends. Germline loops: CDR1 MDHEN, CDR2 SYDVKM. The CDR3 nucleotides are TGTGCCAGCAGTTCCCATTATGGTGAGCAGTTCTTC. It codes for CASSSHYGEQFF.

On this clone itself: A read error is the likely source, as a far larger clone sits one nucleotide away. The rearrangement links TRBV5-1 to TRBJ1-2; 7 nucleotides agree with TRBD1. Germline CDR1 and CDR2: SGHRS and YFSETQ. This CDR3 has 13 residues. The CDR3: CASSAGQRYGHTF. Written as DNA, the CDR3 is TGCGCCAGCAGCGCGGGACAGCGCTATGGCCACACCTTC.

J is TRBJ1-2 and V is TRBV6-1; no definite D call. The CDR3 is 17 residues long. V was trimmed by 0 bases and J by 1 base, leaving 15 bases between them. Germline V gene data show CDR1 as MNHNS and CDR2 as SASEGT. The CDR3 here is CASSEALTATHNYGYTF. The CDR3 DNA follows: TGTGCCAGCAGTGAAGCGCTAACGGCTACTCATAACTATGGCTACACCTTC.

The gene calls are TRBV5-4 and TRBJ2-5, with D maybe TRBD1 (6 bases). Trimming stripped 5 bases from V and 7 bases from J, with 9 bases between. Germline V gene lookup returns CDR1 SGHNT and CDR2 YYREEE (reference sequence). This CDR3 comprises 11 residues. In DNA, the CDR3 is TGTGCCAGCAGTAAAGGGGGGACCCAGTACTTC. Translated, it gives CASSKGGTQYF.

The chain recombines TRBV7-2 with TRBJ2-3, with a weak D call TRBD2 (7 bases). Trimming stripped 5 bases from V and 0 bases from J, with 18 bases between. Germline V gene sequence: CDR1 SGHTA, CDR2 FQGNSA. This CDR3 spans 17 amino acids. The CDR3 nucleotides are TGTGCCAGCAGCGACCGGGGGGCGGGGACTAGCACAGATACGCAGTATTTT. It specifies CASSDRGAGTSTDTQYF.

The gene calls are TRBV4-1 and TRBJ1-5, with TRBD1 as a possible D gene (5 bases). In germline, CDR1 is MGHRA, CDR2 YSYEKL. This CDR3 has 17 residues. Trimming left V 1 base short and J 6 bases short, with 19 bases between. The CDR3 DNA reads as TGCGCCAGCAGCCAAGGGAGGGGTGGAAGAGTGGTTCAGCCCCAGCATTTT. It encodes CASSQGRGGRVVQPQHF.

A remark on this clone: Relative to the germline gene, one junction end is altered; a read error may explain this. The chain links TRBV28 to TRBJ2-7, with D unresolved. This CDR3 comprises 11 residues. Germline CDR1 is MDHEN and CDR2 is SYDVKM. The chain's CDR3 is CVSQSSYEQYF. CDR3 sequence (DNA): TGCGTATCACAGTCCTCCTACGAGCAGTACTTC.

The chain has TRBV4-2 and TRBJ1-6; 8 bases fit TRBD1. CDR1 LGHNA and CDR2 YNFKEQ come from the germline V gene. V was pared by 6 bases and J by 7 bases, with 8 bases of the junction left unmatched. This CDR3 has 15 amino acids. The CDR3 DNA is TGTGCCAGCAGTCCGAGGACAGGGCCGAATTCACCCCTCCACTTT. It encodes CASSPRTGPNSPLHF.

The CDR3 DNA sequence: TGTGCCAGCAGTCCAACGACCATTATCTCCTACAATGAGCAGTTCTTC. It is translated as CASSPTTIISYNEQFF. The chain employs TRBV27 and TRBJ2-1; D unclear. From germline, CDR1 is MNHEY and CDR2 SMNVEV (reference sequence). The CDR3 consists of 16 residues. The V end lost 5 bases, the J end lost 0 bases, and 14 bases lay between the germline ends.

This chain uses TRBV27 with TRBJ1-4; 7 nucleotides agree with TRBD1. Germline lookup yields CDR1 MNHEY and CDR2 SMNVEV (reference sequence). CDR3 size: 17 residues. V was pared by 3 bases and J by 6 bases, with 13 bases of the junction left unmatched. The CDR3 nucleotides are TGTGCCAGCAGTTTTAGCAGGGGGTTCATCTCTGATGAAAAACTGTTTTTT. It encodes CASSFSRGFISDEKLFF.

The genes are TRBV7-7 and TRBJ2-7; no reliable D call. Germline V CDR1 and CDR2: SSHAT, FNYEAQ (reference sequence). V gave up 5 bases and J gave up 0 bases, with 14 bases separating them. The CDR3 contains 15 residues. CDR3 residues: CASSPDHSSSYEQYF. DNA for the CDR3: TGTGCCAGCAGCCCCGATCACAGTAGCTCCTACGAGCAGTACTTC.

In its sample, this clone was seen a few times. The CDR3 is CAISDRVEDTEAFF. The CDR3 bases are TGTGCCATCAGTGACAGGGTCGAGGACACTGAAGCTTTCTTT. This chain uses TRBV10-3 with TRBJ1-1, with D tentatively TRBD1 (5 bases). The CDR3 length is 14 residues. CDR1 is ENHRY and CDR2 is SYGVKD in the germline V gene. The ends were cut back, 3 bases at V and 3 bases at J, with 11 bases in the middle.